The rows below give T cell receptor beta chains drawn from one sample of a study of T cell changes during pregnancy in multiple sclerosis. Clones were sequenced by immunoSEQ multiplex PCR, and TCRdb holds only the in-frame ones, with some missing. The table shows some 25,000 clones, with more than 75% occurring only once. The material sequenced was CD4+ T cells from peripheral blood mononuclear cells, taken in the second trimester of pregnancy. The source is a female donor in good health, enrolled as a control in a pregnancy study. Each CDR3 is given with its conserved first and last residue. Fields, in order: D gene, clone size, CDR3 length, V gene, J gene, CDR3 protein, CDR3 DNA. The D gene is left open where the match is weak. Clone sizes are given selectively: once, few, many, or a class where the clone is expanded.

TRBD2	.	13	TRBV2	TRBJ2-7	CASSERLAYEQYF	TGTGCCAGCAGTGAACGACTAGCGTACGAGCAGTACTTC
TRBD1	.	14	TRBV10-3	TRBJ1-3	CAIRQQGSGNTIYF	TGCGCCATCAGGCAACAGGGGTCTGGAAACACCATATATTTT
TRBD1	.	15	TRBV6-1	TRBJ1-4	CASSNGQGHNEKLFF	TGTGCCAGCAGTAACGGACAGGGCCATAATGAAAAACTGTTTTTT
.	.	13	TRBV27	TRBJ2-7	CASSLPHSYEQYF	TGTGCCAGCAGTTTACCCCACTCCTACGAGCAGTACTTC
TRBD2	.	16	TRBV7-6	TRBJ2-1	CASSLESGRTYNEQFF	TGTGCCAGCAGCTTAGAGAGCGGGAGGACCTACAATGAGCAGTTCTTC
.	.	13	TRBV9	TRBJ1-3	CASSRGAGNTIYF	TGTGCCAGCAGCCGGGGGGCTGGAAACACCATATATTTT
TRBD1	.	16	TRBV5-4	TRBJ1-2	CASSLARQGAGYGYTF	TGTGCCAGCAGCTTGGCCCGACAGGGGGCGGGGTACGGCTACACCTTC
.	once	15	TRBV19	TRBJ2-2	CASSTTLPQGGELFF	TGTGCCAGTAGTACCACTCTTCCCCAGGGCGGGGAGCTGTTTTTT
.	.	12	TRBV28	TRBJ1-3	CASKTAGNTIYF	TGTGCCAGCAAGACAGCTGGAAACACCATATATTTT
TRBD1	.	13	TRBV2	TRBJ2-2	CASKSTGAGELFF	TGTGCCAGCAAATCGACAGGGGCCGGGGAGCTGTTTTTT
.	.	13	TRBV6-5	TRBJ2-7	CASSYSRVNEQYF	TGTGCCAGCAGTTACTCACGGGTTAACGAGCAGTACTTC
.	.	17	TRBV21-1	TRBJ2-3	CASSKVARQPSTDTQYF	TGTGCCAGCAGCAAAGTCGCTAGACAGCCCAGCACAGATACGCAGTATTTT
.	.	15	TRBV5-4	TRBJ2-3	CASSLVGGSTDTQYF	TGTGCCAGCAGCTTGGTGGGCGGGAGCACAGATACGCAGTATTTT
TRBD2	.	16	TRBV27	TRBJ2-7	CASSLGGLAILHEQYF	TGTGCCAGCAGTTTAGGGGGACTAGCGATCCTACACGAGCAGTACTTC
TRBD2	.	16	TRBV7-8	TRBJ2-1	CASSLALAGGNNEQFF	TGTGCCAGCAGCTTAGCACTAGCGGGAGGGAACAATGAGCAGTTCTTC
TRBD2	few	14	TRBV4-3	TRBJ2-7	CASSSQAGEYEQYF	TGCGCCAGCAGCTCTCAAGCGGGGGAATACGAGCAGTACTTC
.	.	13	TRBV19	TRBJ1-1	CASRRTANTEAFF	TGTGCCAGTAGGCGGACAGCTAACACTGAAGCTTTCTTT
TRBD2	.	15	TRBV9	TRBJ2-1	CASSVVAGGVNEQFF	TGTGCCAGCAGCGTAGTCGCGGGGGGAGTGAATGAGCAGTTCTTC
.	.	13	TRBV4-2	TRBJ2-1	CASRGNRYNEQFF	TGTGCCAGCCGCGGGAACAGGTACAATGAGCAGTTCTTC
TRBD2	.	15	TRBV18	TRBJ2-3	CASSKTSEITDTQYF	TGTGCCAGCTCGAAGACTAGCGAGATCACAGATACGCAGTATTTT
TRBD1	few	16	TRBV4-1	TRBJ1-1	CASSHGTGGIRTEAFF	TGCGCCAGCAGCCATGGGACAGGGGGGATTCGGACTGAAGCTTTCTTT
.	.	17	TRBV19	TRBJ1-4	CASSIVDSGGYNEKLFF	TGTGCCAGTAGTATAGTGGACAGCGGGGGGTATAATGAAAAACTGTTTTTT
TRBD1	.	16	TRBV5-1	TRBJ1-1	CASGRNRGGMNTEAFF	TGCGCCAGCGGTCGTAACAGGGGAGGAATGAACACTGAAGCTTTCTTT
.	.	16	TRBV5-1	TRBJ1-1	CASSPRPGLTNTEAFF	TGCGCCAGCAGCCCCCGGCCAGGGTTAACGAACACTGAAGCTTTCTTT
TRBD1	.	16	TRBV11-2	TRBJ1-4	CASSLGAGDRGEKLFF	TGTGCCAGCAGCTTGGGGGCAGGGGACAGGGGTGAAAAACTGTTTTTT
.	.	15	TRBV19	TRBJ1-1	CASTPPGVGDTEAFF	TGTGCCAGTACCCCCCCGGGAGTTGGGGACACTGAAGCTTTCTTT
.	.	13	TRBV5-1	TRBJ1-2	CASSNPGQSEDTF	TGCGCCAGCAGCAATCCGGGACAATCCGAGGACACCTTC
TRBD1	.	16	TRBV18	TRBJ1-5	CASSPPGQGIGQPQHF	TGTGCCAGCTCACCACCGGGACAGGGAATAGGTCAGCCCCAGCATTTT
.	.	14	TRBV10-1	TRBJ1-4	CASSDKGAREKLFF	TGCGCCAGCAGTGATAAGGGAGCACGTGAAAAACTGTTTTTT
TRBD1	few	16	TRBV7-9	TRBJ1-5	CASSLGGQGIDQPQHF	TGTGCCAGCAGCTTAGGGGGACAGGGGATCGATCAGCCCCAGCATTTT
TRBD1	.	16	TRBV5-8	TRBJ1-6	CASSRRTGGPGSPLHF	TGTGCCAGCAGCCGAAGGACAGGCGGGCCAGGTTCACCCCTCCACTTT
.	.	14	TRBV19	TRBJ2-2	CASSIRTETGELFF	TGTGCCAGTAGTATCAGGACAGAGACCGGGGAGCTGTTTTTT
.	few	13	TRBV6-1	TRBJ2-3	CASSPERWDTQYF	TGTGCCAGCAGTCCAGAGCGGTGGGATACGCAGTATTTT
TRBD2	.	16	TRBV30	TRBJ2-7	CAWSRGLAGGSYEQYF	TGTGCCTGGAGCCGAGGACTAGCGGGAGGGTCCTACGAGCAGTACTTC
.	.	12	TRBV29-1	TRBJ2-7	CSVRDSTYEQYF	TGCAGTGTGCGGGACAGCACCTACGAGCAGTACTTC
.	.	16	TRBV11-1	TRBJ2-1	CASRTSQGISYNEQFF	TGTGCCAGCAGGACCTCCCAGGGGATCTCCTACAATGAGCAGTTCTTC
.	.	16	TRBV7-2	TRBJ1-3	CASSLGLGASGNTIYF	TGTGCCAGCAGCTTAGGACTGGGTGCCTCTGGAAACACCATATATTTT
TRBD1	.	16	TRBV10-3	TRBJ2-5	CAISFPGQGHQETQYF	TGTGCCATCAGCTTTCCGGGACAGGGGCACCAAGAGACCCAGTACTTC
TRBD1	.	14	TRBV19	TRBJ2-5	CASSPTGAGETQYF	TGTGCCAGTAGTCCGACAGGGGCGGGAGAGACCCAGTACTTC
.	.	18	TRBV4-1	TRBJ1-3	CASSQAGHPGDFGNTIYF	TGCGCCAGCAGCCAAGCCGGACACCCCGGAGACTTTGGAAACACCATATATTTT
TRBD1	.	15	TRBV5-5	TRBJ1-1	CASSKEGQPDTEAFF	TGTGCCAGCAGCAAAGAGGGACAGCCGGACACTGAAGCTTTCTTT
TRBD2	.	17	TRBV14	TRBJ2-3	CASSQWTSGRAKDTQYF	TGTGCCAGCAGCCAGTGGACTAGCGGGAGGGCTAAGGATACGCAGTATTTT
.	.	15	TRBV19	TRBJ1-1	CASSIDGVMNTEAFF	TGTGCCAGTAGTATAGACGGGGTCATGAACACTGAAGCTTTCTTT
TRBD1	.	13	TRBV29-1	TRBJ2-7	CSVVGQGLKEQYF	TGCAGCGTTGTGGGACAGGGTCTGAAAGAGCAGTACTTC
TRBD2	.	16	TRBV18	TRBJ2-7	CASSLGLAGETYEQYF	TGTGCCAGCTCCCTCGGACTAGCGGGGGAGACCTACGAGCAGTACTTC
.	.	13	TRBV5-1	TRBJ2-5	CASSAVLLETQYF	TGCGCCAGCAGCGCGGTCCTACTAGAGACCCAGTACTTC
.	.	13	TRBV6-6	TRBJ1-1	CASSRLVYTEAFF	TGTGCCAGCAGCAGGTTAGTCTACACTGAAGCTTTCTTT
.	.	14	TRBV19	TRBJ1-5	CASSLGAGSQPQHF	TGTGCCAGTAGTCTTGGGGCCGGTAGTCAGCCCCAGCATTTT
.	.	14	TRBV29-1	TRBJ2-3	CSVEDWGGTDTQYF	TGCAGCGTTGAAGATTGGGGGGGCACAGATACGCAGTATTTT
.	.	17	TRBV7-2	TRBJ2-7	CASSLRSGALSSYEQYF	TGTGCCAGCAGCTTACGATCTGGGGCCCTCAGCTCCTACGAGCAGTACTTC
.	.	13	TRBV6-5	TRBJ2-2	CASRRTGTGELFF	TGTGCCAGCAGGAGGACTGGCACCGGGGAGCTGTTTTTT
.	.	14	TRBV25-1	TRBJ1-2	CASIGGGSYYGYTF	TGTGCCAGCATTGGGGGGGGGAGCTACTATGGCTACACCTTC
TRBD1	.	15	TRBV6-5	TRBJ2-7	CASSSRDRGSYEQYF	TGTGCCAGCAGCTCCCGGGACAGGGGTTCCTACGAGCAGTACTTC
.	.	12	TRBV10-1	TRBJ2-2	CATGGPTGELFF	TGCGCCACCGGCGGGCCCACCGGGGAGCTGTTTTTT